The next 30 T cell receptor beta chains were all read from a single sample in a study of metastatic and nonmetastatic thyroid tumors. TCRdb re-clonotyped the PCR reads through MiXCR. The data contain nearly 25,000 clones, about a quarter of them singletons. Every patient was untreated before thyroid surgery. Sequencing was carried out using blood. All receptors derive from a male donor with papillary thyroid cancer or a benign thyroid nodule (not recorded which). Some clones in this sample may be carry-over from other donors' samples.

This clone was seen at least ten times. The rearrangement uses TRBV20-1 and TRBJ2-1, with 12 bases matching TRBD2. The CDR3 has 15 amino acids. V dropped 5 bases and J dropped 4; count of bases not matched to a gene: 6. CDR1 and CDR2 from the germline V gene are DFQATT and SNEGSKA (reference sequence). The CDR3 nucleotides are TGCAGTGCTGGACTAGCGGGAAGGGTATACAATGAGCAGTTCTTC. It encodes CSAGLAGRVYNEQFF.

J is TRBJ2-7 and V is TRBV10-2; possibly TRBD1 or TRBD2 for D (5 bases each). The CDR3 contains 14 residues. V lost 10 bases to trimming and J lost 6 bases, with 22 bases between them. The germline V gene encodes CDR1 WSHSY and CDR2 SAAADI. CDR3 in amino acids: CAINPGPALGEQYF. CDR3 nucleotides: TGCGCCATCAATCCGGGACCTGCCCTCGGCGAGCAGTACTTC.

This clone was observed many times. This chain links TRBV7-6 with TRBJ2-3, with 12 positions matching TRBD2. CDR3 length: 15 amino acids. The germline V gene has CDR1 SGHVS and CDR2 FNYEAQ. The V gene end was trimmed by 5 bases and the J gene end by 9 bases; junction bases not matched to a gene: 9. The CDR3 DNA reads TGTGCCAGCAGCCCGACTAGCGGGGGTCATGGGACGCAGTATTTT. Translated: CASSPTSGGHGTQYF. Together with reference TRBV7-6 and TRBJ2-3, the CDR3 gives the full variable domain: GAGVSQSPRYKVTKRGQDVALRCDPISGHVSLYWYRQALGQGPEFLTYFNYEAQQDKSGLPNDRFSAERPEGSISTLTIQRTEQRDSAMYRCASSPTSGGHGTQYFGPGTRLTVL.

This chain uses TRBV9 with TRBJ2-7; D unclear. Germline V CDR1 and CDR2: SGDLS, YYNGEE. Trimming pared 1 base from V and 5 bases from J, leaving 22 bases between. The CDR3 has 17 residues. The CDR3 region is CASSVLSTAPRAHEQYF. In nucleotides, the CDR3 is TGTGCCAGCAGCGTACTCTCGACCGCCCCCCGGGCCCACGAGCAGTACTTC.

This clone was seen once. The rearrangement joins TRBV20-1 to TRBJ2-2; D may be TRBD2 (6 bases). V was pared by 0 bases and J by 0 bases, with 14 bases between. Germline-derived CDR1 and CDR2 are DFQATT and SNEGSKA (reference sequence). CDR3 size: 17 residues. The CDR3, as DNA: TGCAGTGCTAGAGATTTGGAGCGGGTCCCGAACACCGGGGAGCTGTTTTTT. The encoded protein is CSARDLERVPNTGELFF.

A note on this clone: Compared with germline, one end of the junction differs, possibly owing to a read error. This chain links TRBV2 with TRBJ2-6; no clear D. The CDR3 spans 13 residues. Germline CDR1 reads SNHLY; CDR2 reads FYNNEI. The CDR3 bases are TGTGCCAGCAGGCCCGTCGCGGCCAACGTCCTGTCTTTC. Protein sequence: CASRPVAANVLSF.

The chain combines TRBV6-5 with TRBJ2-1, with D perhaps given as TRBD1 or TRBD2 (5 bases each). Looked up from germline, CDR1 is MNHEY and CDR2 is SVGAGI. With 2 bases removed from V and 9 bases from J, the gap between germline ends came to 14 bases. The CDR3 extends over 14 amino acids. CDR3 amino acids: CASSYAPGRVEQFF. In DNA form, the CDR3 reads TGTGCCAGCAGTTACGCGCCGGGGCGGGTTGAGCAGTTCTTC.

This clone was counted many times. A read error may explain this, as a much larger clone is one base away. Other DNA variants within this sample encode the same CDR3. The chain carries TRBV30 and TRBJ1-2; perhaps TRBD1 as D (6 bases). This CDR3 has 13 amino acids. Germline CDR1 GTSNPN, CDR2 SVGIG (reference sequence). The DNA of the CDR3 is TGTGCCTGGAGTGTACAGGGACTCGGAGGCTACACCTTT. This gives the protein CAWSVQGLGGYTF. The complete variable domain, with remaining parts taken from reference TRBV30 and TRBJ1-2, reads SQTIHQWPATLVQPVGSPLSLECTVEGTSNPNLYWYRQAAGRGLQLLFYSVGIGQISSEVPQNLSASRPQDRQFILSSKKLLLSDSGFYLCAWSVQGLGGYTFGSGTRLTVV.

A note on this clone: One end of the junction is discordant with germline, which a read error may explain. J is TRBJ2-5 and V is TRBV9; 8 bases map to TRBD1. From germline, CDR1 is SGDLS and CDR2 YYNGEE. This CDR3 spans 14 amino acids. Written as DNA, the CDR3 is TGTGCCATCAACCCAGGGACAGGACAAGATACCCTGTACTTC. This translates into CAINPGTGQDTLYF.

A single count supports this clone. This may be a read error, as it is one base from a much larger clone. V usage is TRBV5-4 and J usage is TRBJ1-2; D uncertain. Trimming stripped 2 bases from V and 1 base from J, with 6 bases between. Germline V gene data show CDR1 as SGHNT and CDR2 as YYREEE (reference sequence). The CDR3 loop spans 13 amino acids. The CDR3 here is CASSLGINYGYTF. The CDR3 bases are TGTGCCAGCAGCTTAGGGATTAACTATGGCTACACCTTC.

Many counts were recorded for this clone. The V and J genes are TRBV5-1 and TRBJ2-3; D possibly matches TRBD1 or TRBD2 (5 bases each). Per the germline V gene, CDR1 is SGHRS and CDR2 is YFSETQ. Trimming removed 0 bases at V and 2 bases at J, with 10 bases between. This CDR3 is 15 amino acids long. The CDR3 spells CASSLAGLDTDTQYF. CDR3 bases: TGCGCCAGCAGCTTGGCGGGGCTCGACACAGATACGCAGTATTTT.

The chain recombines TRBV20-1 with TRBJ1-6; 7 bases are a match to TRBD1. V lost 8 bases, J lost 6 bases, and 16 bases stayed unmatched. The CDR3 sequence is 16 residues long. The germline gives CDR1 DFQATT, CDR2 SNEGSKA (reference sequence). The CDR3 protein is CSSPGTAYSLNSPLHF. As DNA, the CDR3 is TGCAGTTCCCCCGGGACAGCTTATTCCCTTAATTCACCCCTCCACTTT.

This clone has just a few counts. The chain combines TRBV20-1 with TRBJ2-1; 10 bases line up with TRBD2. Germline-derived CDR1 and CDR2 are DFQATT and SNEGSKA (reference sequence). The CDR3 totals 17 residues. This CDR3 reads CIARVSGRILVGNEQFF. Here the CDR3 DNA reads TGCATCGCTAGAGTTAGCGGGAGGATATTAGTAGGGAATGAGCAGTTCTTC.

This clone was observed at least ten times. CDR3 bases: TGTGCCAGCAGCTCCCGAGGGGACAGTGTCACCTTC. Residues: CASSSRGDSVTF. The rearrangement joins TRBV7-2 to TRBJ1-2; 7 nucleotides match TRBD1. The ends lost 4 bases at V and 13 bases at J; junction bases unmatched: 9. The length of the CDR3 is 12 residues. Germline V gives CDR1 SGHTA, CDR2 FQGNSA.

This clone was detected many times. Sequence at one end of the junction differs from germline and may be a read error. The chain employs TRBV6-4 and TRBJ2-7; 8 bases line up with TRBD2. In germline, CDR1 is MRHNA, CDR2 SNTAGT. The CDR3 runs 12 residues. The DNA of the CDR3 is TGCCGGGGGGGGCCGAGCTCCTACGAGCAGTACTTC. Encoded protein: CRGGPSSYEQYF.

This clone was counted many times. The rearrangement uses TRBV14 and TRBJ1-2, with D uncertain. Germline V gene sequence: CDR1 SGHDN, CDR2 FVKESK. The CDR3 loop spans 13 amino acids. V lost 4 bases and J 5 bases, leaving 11 bases between the germline ends. DNA for the CDR3: TGTGCCAGCAGCCGTCAACAGCAGTATGGCTACACCTTC. Amino acids: CASSRQQQYGYTF. The whole variable domain, filled in from reference TRBV14 and TRBJ1-2, reads EAGVTQFPSHSVIEKGQTVTLRCDPISGHDNLYWYRRVMGKEIKFLLHFVKESKQDESGMPNNRFLAERTGGTYSTLKVQPAELEDSGVYFCASSRQQQYGYTFGSGTRLTVV.

This clone was observed many times. The V call is TRBV27, the J call TRBJ2-5; D ambiguous. The V end was cut by 5 bases, the J end by 0 bases, with 13 bases between. CDR1 MNHEY and CDR2 SMNVEV come from the germline V gene (reference sequence). The CDR3 covers 15 residues. The CDR3 sequence: CASSPTPAHQETQYF. Here the CDR3 DNA reads TGTGCCAGCAGTCCGACCCCGGCGCACCAAGAGACCCAGTACTTC.

In this sample, this clone turned up a few times. The chain employs TRBV6-2 or TRBV6-3 and TRBJ2-2; D remains ambiguous. The CDR3 sequence is 16 residues long. Looked up from germline, CDR1 is MNHEY and CDR2 is SVGEGT. The V end was cut by 2 bases, the J end by 3 bases, with 13 bases between. The DNA of the CDR3 is TGTGCCAGCAGTTACCGCTACATGGGTTACACCGGGGAGCTGTTTTTT. Translation: CASSYRYMGYTGELFF.

Worth noting for this clone: The junction departs from the called germline gene at one end, perhaps through a read error. The chain carries TRBV7-3 and TRBJ2-1; TRBD1 aligns across 9 bases. This CDR3 spans 13 amino acids. Germline CDR1 and CDR2: SGHTA and FQGTGA. The CDR3 DNA sequence: TGTACCAGCAGCTCCGACAGGGGGGATGAGCAGTTCTTC. It is translated as CTSSSDRGDEQFF.

In its sample, this clone ranks as medium-sized. The chain employs TRBV5-1 and TRBJ2-1, with 7 positions matching TRBD2. V lost 0 bases and J lost 3; bases outside the gene matches: 6. Germline V gene sequence: CDR1 SGHRS, CDR2 YFSETQ. This CDR3 has 16 residues. The CDR3: CASSLGGGAIYNEQFF. Here the CDR3 DNA reads TGCGCCAGCAGCTTGGGGGGGGGAGCCATCTACAATGAGCAGTTCTTC. Full variable domain (missing parts from reference TRBV5-1 and TRBJ2-1): KAGVTQTPRYLIKTRGQQVTLSCSPISGHRSVSWYQQTPGQGLQFLFEYFSETQRNKGNFPGRFSGRQFSNSRSEMNVSTLELGDSALYLCASSLGGGAIYNEQFFGPGTRLTVL.

The gene calls are TRBV7-6 and TRBJ2-7, with 7 nucleotides matching TRBD2. V lost 2 bases to trimming and J lost 7 bases; unmatched junction nucleotides: 8. The CDR3 sequence is 14 residues long. CDR1 is SGHVS and CDR2 is FNYEAQ in the germline V gene. This CDR3 is CASSLSAGVREQYF. The CDR3 coding sequence is TGTGCCAGCAGCTTATCTGCGGGAGTGCGAGAGCAGTACTTC.

At least ten counts were recorded for this clone. This chain joins TRBV18 and TRBJ2-2; TRBD2 matches at 14 bases. V shed 4 bases, J shed 6 bases, and the junction held 7 bases outside the gene matches. CDR3 length: 17 residues. Germline-derived CDR1 and CDR2 are KGHSH and LQKENI. The CDR3 here is CASSRGLAGVVAGELFF. The CDR3 region has the DNA TGTGCCAGCTCACGGGGACTAGCGGGAGTAGTCGCCGGGGAGCTGTTTTTT.

V is TRBV5-1 and J is TRBJ2-7; D is uncertain. CDR3 size: 14 residues. CDR1 SGHRS and CDR2 YFSETQ come from the germline V gene. Trimming pared 0 bases from V and 1 base from J, leaving 8 bases between. The CDR3 sequence is CASSLADISYEQYF. In DNA, the CDR3 is TGCGCCAGCAGCTTGGCCGACATTTCCTACGAGCAGTACTTC.

This clone was observed at least ten times. The genes are TRBV9 and TRBJ2-3; TRBD2 matches 10 bases. The CDR3 is 17 residues long. The germline gives CDR1 SGDLS, CDR2 YYNGEE. V trimming: 0 bases; J trimming: 5 bases; junction bases outside the gene matches: 9. The CDR3 DNA reads TGTGCCAGCAGCGTAGATGGGAGCGGGAGGGACATAGATACGCAGTATTTT. This encodes CASSVDGSGRDIDTQYF. Full variable domain (rest looked up from reference TRBV9 and TRBJ2-3): DSGVTQTPKHLITATGQRVTLRCSPRSGDLSVYWYQQSLDQGLQFLIQYYNGEERAKGNILERFSAQQFPDLHSELNLSSLELGDSALYFCASSVDGSGRDIDTQYFGPGTRLTVL.

By its share, this clone is medium-sized. The CDR3 region is CASSLDLDRYEQYF. The CDR3 nucleotides are TGTGCCAGCAGTCTAGATCTGGATCGGTACGAGCAGTACTTC. The chain couples TRBV2 to TRBJ2-7; D not certain. CDR1 is SNHLY and CDR2 is FYNNEI in the germline V gene. Trimming left V 5 bases short and J 4 bases short, with 15 bases between. The CDR3 length is 14 residues.

V gene TRBV28 combines with J gene TRBJ2-2; no clear D. There are 14 residues in the CDR3. CDR1 and CDR2 (germline): MDHEN, SYDVKM. V was cut by 7 bases and J by 0 bases, with 9 bases left in between. DNA for the CDR3: TGTGCCAGCATCGAACACCCGAACACCGGGGAGCTGTTTTTT. This gives the protein CASIEHPNTGELFF.

This clone was counted at least ten times. The chain links TRBV7-9 to TRBJ1-5, with unresolved D. V gave up 1 base and J gave up 6 bases, with 4 bases separating them. There are 12 residues in the CDR3. The germline gives CDR1 SEHNR, CDR2 FQNEAQ (reference sequence). CDR3 DNA: TGTGCCAGCAGCTTAGGAGTTCAGCCCCAGCATTTT. Translation gives CASSLGVQPQHF.

This clone was counted at least ten times. The chain carries TRBV3-1 and TRBJ1-6; possible D gene TRBD1, 6 bases. This CDR3 comprises 15 residues. Germline CDR1 LGHDT, CDR2 YNNKEL (reference sequence). V gave up 2 bases and J gave up 7 bases, with 12 bases separating them. The CDR3 protein is CASSQPQGRNSPLHF. In DNA form, the CDR3 reads TGTGCCAGCAGCCAACCGCAGGGGAGGAATTCACCCCTCCACTTT.

The chain combines TRBV7-8 with TRBJ1-1, with a tentative D call TRBD1 (6 bases). The CDR3 extends over 15 amino acids. Germline CDR1 reads SGHVS; CDR2 reads FQNEAQ. Trimming stripped 5 bases from V and 0 bases from J, with 13 bases between. The CDR3 bases are TGTGCCAGCAGCGGAACAGGGTTTTTGAACACTGAAGCTTTCTTT. Translating gives CASSGTGFLNTEAFF.

This clone was counted many times. The CDR3: CASGSRQDYLPERTQYF. In DNA, the CDR3 is TGTGCCAGCGGGTCGCGACAGGACTACTTACCTGAAAGGACCCAGTACTTC. This chain links TRBV2 with TRBJ2-5; D possibly uses TRBD1 or TRBD2 (6 bases each). Trimming removed 8 bases from V and 7 bases from J, with 29 bases in between. CDR1 is SNHLY and CDR2 is FYNNEI in the germline V gene. This CDR3 is 17 amino acids long.